This TCR beta chain emerged from a study of identifying expanded T cells in peripheral blood. Study-wide findings and caveats: Approximately 1.1 clones differed between technical replicates, versus around 15 and 19 over time.

The table came from immunoSEQ multiplex PCR; TCRdb's copy has only in-frame clones and leaves some out. The sample contains some 100,000 clones, 87% of which appear only once. The trim removed 1 base at V and 7 bases at J, leaving 5 bases unmatched. The length of the CDR3 is 14 residues. From germline, CDR1 is SGHAT and CDR2 FQNNGV. A remark on this clone: What it binds is unknown.

The V and J genes are TRBV11-2 and TRBJ2-3, with 7 bases matching TRBD1. Sequencing was carried out using blood. The receptor was isolated from a person aged 18 to 70 in good health. CDR3 in DNA: TGTGCCAGCAGCTTAGGACAGGGAGCTTATACGCAGTATTTT. Its protein product is CASSLGQGAYTQYF.